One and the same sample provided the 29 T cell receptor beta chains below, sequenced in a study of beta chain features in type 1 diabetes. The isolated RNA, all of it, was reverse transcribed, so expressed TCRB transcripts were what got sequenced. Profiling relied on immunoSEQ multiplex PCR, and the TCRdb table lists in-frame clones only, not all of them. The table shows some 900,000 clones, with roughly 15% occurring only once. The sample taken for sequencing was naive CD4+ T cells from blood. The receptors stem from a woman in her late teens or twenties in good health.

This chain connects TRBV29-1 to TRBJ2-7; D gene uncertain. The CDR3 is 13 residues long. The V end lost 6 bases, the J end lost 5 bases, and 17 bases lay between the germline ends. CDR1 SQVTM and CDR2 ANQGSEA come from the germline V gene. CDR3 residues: CSVAAGPNNEQYF. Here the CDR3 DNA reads TGCAGCGTAGCTGCCGGGCCTAATAACGAGCAGTACTTC.

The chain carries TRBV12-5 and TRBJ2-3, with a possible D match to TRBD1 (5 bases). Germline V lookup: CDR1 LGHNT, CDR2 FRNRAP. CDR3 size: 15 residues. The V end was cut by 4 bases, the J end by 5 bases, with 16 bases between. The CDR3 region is CASGYFGQGGDTQYF. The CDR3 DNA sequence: TGTGCTAGTGGTTATTTCGGCCAGGGCGGAGATACGCAGTATTTT.

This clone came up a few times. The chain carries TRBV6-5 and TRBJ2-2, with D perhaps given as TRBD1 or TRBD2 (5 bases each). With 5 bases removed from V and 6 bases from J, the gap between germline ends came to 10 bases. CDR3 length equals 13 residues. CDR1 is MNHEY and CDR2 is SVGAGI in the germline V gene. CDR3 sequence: CASSPLGAGELFF. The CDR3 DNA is TGTGCCAGCAGTCCACTAGGGGCCGGGGAGCTGTTTTTT.

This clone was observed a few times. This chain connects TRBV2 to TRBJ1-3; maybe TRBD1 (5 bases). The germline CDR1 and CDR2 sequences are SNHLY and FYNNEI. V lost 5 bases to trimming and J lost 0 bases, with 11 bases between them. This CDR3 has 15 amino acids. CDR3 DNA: TGTGCCAGCAGTCGAGACAGTTACTCTGGAAACACCATATATTTT. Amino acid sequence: CASSRDSYSGNTIYF.

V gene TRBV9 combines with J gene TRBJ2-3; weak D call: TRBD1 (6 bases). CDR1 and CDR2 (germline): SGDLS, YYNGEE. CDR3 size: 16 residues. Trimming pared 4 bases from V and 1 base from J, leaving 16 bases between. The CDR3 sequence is CASSSRGGRGTDTQYF. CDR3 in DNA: TGTGCCAGCAGCTCCAGGGGTGGGAGAGGCACAGATACGCAGTATTTT.

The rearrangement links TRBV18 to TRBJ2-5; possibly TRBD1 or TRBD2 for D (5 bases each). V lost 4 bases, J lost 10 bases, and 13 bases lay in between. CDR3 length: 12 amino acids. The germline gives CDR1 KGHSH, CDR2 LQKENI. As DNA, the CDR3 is TGTGCCAGCTCACGGACCGAGGGGAACCAGTACTTC. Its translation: CASSRTEGNQYF. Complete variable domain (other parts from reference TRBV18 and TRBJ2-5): NAGVMQNPRHLVRRRGQEARLRCSPMKGHSHVYWYRQLPEEGLKFMVYLQKENIIDESGMPKERFSAEFPKEGPSILRIQQVVRGDSAAYFCASSRTEGNQYFGPGTRLLVL.

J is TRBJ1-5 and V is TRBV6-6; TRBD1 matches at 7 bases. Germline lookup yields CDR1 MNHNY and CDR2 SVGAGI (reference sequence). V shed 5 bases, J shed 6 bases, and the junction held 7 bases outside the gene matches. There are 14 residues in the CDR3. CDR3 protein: CASSAPGGGQPQHF. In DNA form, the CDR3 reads TGTGCCAGCAGTGCCCCAGGGGGAGGTCAGCCCCAGCATTTT.

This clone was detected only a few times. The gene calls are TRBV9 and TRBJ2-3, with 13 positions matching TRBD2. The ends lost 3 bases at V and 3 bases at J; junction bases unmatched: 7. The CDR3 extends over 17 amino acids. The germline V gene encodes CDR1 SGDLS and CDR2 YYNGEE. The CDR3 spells CASSGSPLAGGTDTQYF. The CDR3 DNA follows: TGTGCCAGCAGCGGAAGCCCACTAGCGGGAGGGACAGATACGCAGTATTTT.

The CDR3 DNA follows: TGTGCCAGCAGTTTTGGCGTCGGCCAGCCCCAGCATTTT. It encodes CASSFGVGQPQHF. The V and J genes are TRBV28 and TRBJ1-5, with D unresolved. The CDR3 extends over 13 amino acids. Germline lookup yields CDR1 MDHEN and CDR2 SYDVKM. The germline V and J ends were trimmed by 3 bases and 7 bases, with 10 bases remaining between them.

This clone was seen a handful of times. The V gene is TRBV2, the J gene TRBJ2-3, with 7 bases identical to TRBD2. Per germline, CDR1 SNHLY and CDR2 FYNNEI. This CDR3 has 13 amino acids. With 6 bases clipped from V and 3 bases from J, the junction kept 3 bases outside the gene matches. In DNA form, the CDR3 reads TGTGCCAGCAGGGGGGGGACGACAGATACGCAGTATTTT. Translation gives CASRGGTTDTQYF. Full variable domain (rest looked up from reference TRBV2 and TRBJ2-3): EPEVTQTPSHQVTQMGQEVILRCVPISNHLYFYWYRQILGQKVEFLVSFYNNEISEKSEIFDDQFSVERPDGSNFTLKIRSTKLEDSAMYFCASRGGTTDTQYFGPGTRLTVL.

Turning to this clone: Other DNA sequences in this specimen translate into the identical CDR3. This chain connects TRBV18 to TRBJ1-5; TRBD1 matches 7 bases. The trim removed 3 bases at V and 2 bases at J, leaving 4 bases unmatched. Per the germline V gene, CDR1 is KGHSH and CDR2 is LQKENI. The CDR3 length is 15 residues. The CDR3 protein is CASSPLGQGNQPQHF. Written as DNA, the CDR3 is TGTGCCAGCTCACCCCTAGGACAGGGCAATCAGCCCCAGCATTTT.

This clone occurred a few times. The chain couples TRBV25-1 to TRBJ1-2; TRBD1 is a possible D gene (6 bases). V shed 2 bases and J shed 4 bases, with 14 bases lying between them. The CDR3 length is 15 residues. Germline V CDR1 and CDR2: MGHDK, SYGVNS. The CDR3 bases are TGTGCCAGCAGTGAAATCACAGGGCAGGGCTATGGCTACACCTTC. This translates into CASSEITGQGYGYTF.

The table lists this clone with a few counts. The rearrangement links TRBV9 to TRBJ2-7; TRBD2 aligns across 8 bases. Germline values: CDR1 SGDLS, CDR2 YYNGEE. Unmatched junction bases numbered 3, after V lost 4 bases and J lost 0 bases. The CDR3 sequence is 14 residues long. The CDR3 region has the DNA TGTGCCAGCAGCTTTACTAGCGGCTCCTACGAGCAGTACTTC. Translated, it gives CASSFTSGSYEQYF.

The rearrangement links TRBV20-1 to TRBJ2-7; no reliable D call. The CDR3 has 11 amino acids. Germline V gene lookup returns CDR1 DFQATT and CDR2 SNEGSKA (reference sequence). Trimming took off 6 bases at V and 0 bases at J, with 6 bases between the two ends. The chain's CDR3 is CSAKGSYEQYF. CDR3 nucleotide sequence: TGCAGTGCAAAAGGCTCCTACGAGCAGTACTTC.

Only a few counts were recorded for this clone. CDR3 coding DNA: TGTGCCAGCAGCGTAACCGACAGGGGCTACACCTTC. Encoded protein: CASSVTDRGYTF. The J gene is TRBJ1-2, the V gene TRBV9; weak D call: TRBD1 (6 bases). Germline V gene sequence: CDR1 SGDLS, CDR2 YYNGEE. V lost 1 base, J lost 8 bases, and 9 bases lay in between. CDR3 length: 12 residues.

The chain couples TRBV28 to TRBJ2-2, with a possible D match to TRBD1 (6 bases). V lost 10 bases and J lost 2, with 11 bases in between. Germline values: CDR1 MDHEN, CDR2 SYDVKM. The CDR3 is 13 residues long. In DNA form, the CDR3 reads TGTGCCACCCTACAGGGAAACACCGGGGAGCTGTTTTTT. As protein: CATLQGNTGELFF.

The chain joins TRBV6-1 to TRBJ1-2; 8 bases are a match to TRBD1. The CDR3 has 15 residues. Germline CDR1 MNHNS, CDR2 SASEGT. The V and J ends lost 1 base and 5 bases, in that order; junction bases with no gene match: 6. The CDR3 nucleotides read TGTGCCAGCAGTGAAGTTGGACAGGGTATTTATGGCTACACCTTC. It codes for CASSEVGQGIYGYTF.

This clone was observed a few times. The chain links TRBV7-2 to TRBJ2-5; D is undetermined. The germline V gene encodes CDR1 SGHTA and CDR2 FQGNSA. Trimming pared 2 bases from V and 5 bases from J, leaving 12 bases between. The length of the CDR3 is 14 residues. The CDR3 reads CASSLSGPYETQYF. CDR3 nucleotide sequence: TGTGCCAGCAGCTTATCCGGGCCATACGAGACCCAGTACTTC. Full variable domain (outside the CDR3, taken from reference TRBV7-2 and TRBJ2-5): GAGVSQSPSNKVTEKGKDVELRCDPISGHTALYWYRQSLGQGLEFLIYFQGNSAPDKSGLPSDRFSAERTGGSVSTLTIQRTQQEDSAVYLCASSLSGPYETQYFGPGTRLLVL.

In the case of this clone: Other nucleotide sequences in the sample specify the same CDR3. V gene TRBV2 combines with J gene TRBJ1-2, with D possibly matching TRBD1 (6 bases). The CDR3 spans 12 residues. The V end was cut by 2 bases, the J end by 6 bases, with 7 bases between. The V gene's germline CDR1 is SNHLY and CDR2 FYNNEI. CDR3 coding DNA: TGTGCCAGCAGTGAACAGGGGCATGGCTACACCTTC. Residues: CASSEQGHGYTF.

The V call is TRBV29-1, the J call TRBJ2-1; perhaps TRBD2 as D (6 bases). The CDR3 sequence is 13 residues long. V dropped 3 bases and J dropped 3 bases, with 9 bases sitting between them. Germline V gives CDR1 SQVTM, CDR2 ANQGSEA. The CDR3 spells CSVERDFYNEQFF. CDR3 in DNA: TGCAGCGTTGAGCGGGACTTCTACAATGAGCAGTTCTTC.

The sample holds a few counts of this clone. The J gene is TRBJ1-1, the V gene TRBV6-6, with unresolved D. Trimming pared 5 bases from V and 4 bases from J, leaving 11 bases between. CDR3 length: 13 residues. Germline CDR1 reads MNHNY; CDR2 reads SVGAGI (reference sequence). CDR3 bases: TGTGCCAGCAGTGAGACGCTGGGCACTGAAGCTTTCTTT. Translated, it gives CASSETLGTEAFF.

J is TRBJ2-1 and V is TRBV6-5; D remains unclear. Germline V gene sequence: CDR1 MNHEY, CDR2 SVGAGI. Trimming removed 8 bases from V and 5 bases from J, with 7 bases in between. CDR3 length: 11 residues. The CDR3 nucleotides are TGTGCCAGCCGGGTGAACAATGAGCAGTTCTTC. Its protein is CASRVNNEQFF.

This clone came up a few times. This CDR3 is CASSSVPGTLYEQYF. The DNA for the CDR3 is TGCGCCAGCAGCTCGGTGCCAGGTACCCTCTACGAGCAGTACTTC. The genes are TRBV5-1 and TRBJ2-7; D remains unclear. CDR1 is SGHRS and CDR2 is YFSETQ in the germline V gene. V lost 3 bases and J lost 3, with 16 bases in between. The CDR3 sequence is 15 residues long.

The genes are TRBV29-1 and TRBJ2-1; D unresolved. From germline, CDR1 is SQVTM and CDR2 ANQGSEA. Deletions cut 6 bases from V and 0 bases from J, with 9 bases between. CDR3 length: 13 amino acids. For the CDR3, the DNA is TGCAGCGTCACTTTCAGCTCCTACAATGAGCAGTTCTTC. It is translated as CSVTFSSYNEQFF.

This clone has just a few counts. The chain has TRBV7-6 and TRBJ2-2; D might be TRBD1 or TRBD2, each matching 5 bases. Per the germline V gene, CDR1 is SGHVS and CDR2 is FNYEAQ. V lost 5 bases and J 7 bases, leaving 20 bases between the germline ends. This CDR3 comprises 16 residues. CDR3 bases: TGTGCCAGCAGCCCCGTTGGGGGATCTGCTGTCGGGGAGCTGTTTTTT. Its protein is CASSPVGGSAVGELFF. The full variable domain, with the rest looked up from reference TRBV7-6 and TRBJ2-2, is GAGVSQSPRYKVTKRGQDVALRCDPISGHVSLYWYRQALGQGPEFLTYFNYEAQQDKSGLPNDRFSAERPEGSISTLTIQRTEQRDSAMYRCASSPVGGSAVGELFFGEGSRLTVL.

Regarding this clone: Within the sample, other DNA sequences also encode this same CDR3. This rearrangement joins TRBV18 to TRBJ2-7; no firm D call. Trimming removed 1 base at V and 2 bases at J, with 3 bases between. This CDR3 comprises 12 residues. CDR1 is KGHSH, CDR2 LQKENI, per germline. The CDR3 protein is CASSPLPYEQYF. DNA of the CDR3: TGTGCCAGCTCACCACTTCCCTACGAGCAGTACTTC.

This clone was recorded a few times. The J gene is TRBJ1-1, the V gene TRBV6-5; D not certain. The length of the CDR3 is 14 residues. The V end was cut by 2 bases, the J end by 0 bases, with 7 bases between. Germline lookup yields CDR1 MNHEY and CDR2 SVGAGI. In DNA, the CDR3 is TGTGCCAGCAGTTACACTCAGGTGAACACTGAAGCTTTCTTT. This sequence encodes CASSYTQVNTEAFF.

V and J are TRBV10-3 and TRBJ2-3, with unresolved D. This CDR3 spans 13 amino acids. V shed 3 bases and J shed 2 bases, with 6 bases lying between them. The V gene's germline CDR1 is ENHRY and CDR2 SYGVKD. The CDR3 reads CAISDSDTDTQYF. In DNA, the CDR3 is TGTGCCATCAGTGACAGCGACACAGATACGCAGTATTTT.

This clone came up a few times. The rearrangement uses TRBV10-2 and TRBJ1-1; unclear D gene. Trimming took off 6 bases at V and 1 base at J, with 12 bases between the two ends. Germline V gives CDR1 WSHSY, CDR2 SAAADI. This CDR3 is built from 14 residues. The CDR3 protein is CASRKTPQNTEAFF. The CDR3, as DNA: TGCGCCAGCAGGAAGACACCCCAGAACACTGAAGCTTTCTTT.